This passage covers 30 T cell receptor beta chains from one sample sequenced in a study of cytomegalovirus exposure and HLA in healthy donors. Some clones are missing from TCRdb's copy, which holds only in-frame ones; the method was immunoSEQ multiplex PCR. The data hold a few hundred thousand clones, with about 90% observed a single time. Material for sequencing was PBMCs. The receptors were gathered from a young man in good health and CMV-seropositive.

The chain links TRBV7-9 to TRBJ2-7; D gene unclear. The length of the CDR3 is 14 residues. The germline V and J ends were trimmed by 4 bases and 2 bases, with 12 bases remaining between them. Germline V gene data show CDR1 as SEHNR and CDR2 as FQNEAQ (reference sequence). As DNA, the CDR3 is TGTGCCAGCAGCTCTGGTGAGCGCCCCTACGAGCAGTACTTC. Amino acids: CASSSGERPYEQYF. Looking up the rest from reference TRBV7-9 and TRBJ2-7 gives the full variable domain: DTGVSQNPRHKITKRGQNVTFRCDPISEHNRLYWYRQTLGQGPEFLTYFQNEAQLEKSRLLSDRFSAERPKGSFSTLEIQRTEQGDSAMYLCASSSGERPYEQYFGPGTRLTVT.

The V gene is TRBV6-5, the J gene TRBJ1-1; no firm D call. This CDR3 comprises 15 residues. V was pared by 8 bases and J by 1 base, with 17 bases between. Germline CDR1 reads MNHEY; CDR2 reads SVGAGI. The CDR3 spells CASSRGRVWNTEAFF. The CDR3 bases are TGTGCCAGCTCCCGCGGTAGGGTTTGGAACACTGAAGCTTTCTTT.

This clone occurred once. The J gene is TRBJ2-7, the V gene TRBV5-6; D is ambiguous. The CDR3 extends over 11 amino acids. With 0 bases removed from V and 7 bases from J, the gap between germline ends came to 5 bases. Germline-derived CDR1 and CDR2 are SGHDT and YYEEEE. The CDR3 DNA is TGTGCCAGCAGCTTGGGAATGGAGCAGTACTTC. It yields the protein CASSLGMEQYF.

This clone has only a few counts. This rearrangement joins TRBV4-1 to TRBJ2-3; D gene uncertain. CDR1 is MGHRA and CDR2 is YSYEKL in the germline V gene. The ends were cut back, 0 bases at V and 1 base at J, with 5 bases in the middle. This CDR3 spans 14 amino acids. This chain's CDR3 is CASSQERGTDTQYF. The CDR3 DNA reads TGCGCCAGCAGCCAAGAACGAGGCACAGATACGCAGTATTTT.

This clone was counted between two and nine times. The chain has TRBV7-9 and TRBJ2-7; D is uncertain. Trimming stripped 5 bases from V and 1 base from J, with 6 bases between. The CDR3 is 12 amino acids. Per the germline V gene, CDR1 is SEHNR and CDR2 is FQNEAQ (reference sequence). As DNA, the CDR3 is TGTGCCAGCAGCATTGGGTCCTACGAGCAGTACTTC. Translation: CASSIGSYEQYF.

As DNA, the CDR3 is TGTGCCAGCAACCTCGATGGAAACACCATATATTTT. Translating gives CASNLDGNTIYF. The rearrangement uses TRBV11-1 and TRBJ1-3; D is undetermined. Germline V gene data show CDR1 as SGHAT and CDR2 as FQDESV (reference sequence). The V end lost 7 bases, the J end lost 3 bases, and 7 bases lay between the germline ends. This CDR3 region has 12 residues.

V gene TRBV30 combines with J gene TRBJ2-7; D is uncertain. The CDR3 runs to 13 residues. V shed 1 base and J shed 6 bases, with 13 bases lying between them. CDR1 and CDR2 (germline): GTSNPN, SVGIG (reference sequence). The CDR3 here is CAWSGDSLGEQYF. The DNA for the CDR3 is TGTGCCTGGAGTGGCGACTCCCTCGGCGAGCAGTACTTC.

This chain connects TRBV4-3 to TRBJ2-1; 7 bases are a match to TRBD1. Germline V gives CDR1 LGHNA, CDR2 YSLEER. Unmatched junction bases numbered 10, after V lost 4 bases and J lost 13 bases. This CDR3 has 13 residues. The CDR3 bases are TGCGCCAGCAGCCCGAGACTGGGGACAGCACAGTTCTTC. Translating it yields CASSPRLGTAQFF.

The rearrangement uses TRBV6-5 and TRBJ2-1; 12 bases agree with TRBD2. Germline lookup yields CDR1 MNHEY and CDR2 SVGAGI. The ends lost 0 bases at V and 7 bases at J; junction bases unmatched: 1. This CDR3 has 15 amino acids. CDR3 DNA sequence: TGTGCCAGCAGTTACTCGGGACTAGCGGGTAATGAGCAGTTCTTC. This translates into CASSYSGLAGNEQFF.

The gene calls are TRBV5-1 and TRBJ2-5, with D possibly TRBD2 on 6 matching bases. Trimming removed 0 bases at V and 4 bases at J, with 16 bases between. Germline V gene sequence: CDR1 SGHRS, CDR2 YFSETQ. The CDR3 consists of 16 residues. CDR3 loop: CASSLVGVIGGETQYF. As DNA, the CDR3 is TGCGCCAGCAGCTTGGTCGGGGTAATCGGGGGAGAGACCCAGTACTTC.

In its sample, this clone was seen a few times. The V call is TRBV27, the J call TRBJ2-7, with 14 bases matching TRBD2. The CDR3 is 16 residues long. Germline V gene sequence: CDR1 MNHEY, CDR2 SMNVEV (reference sequence). V gave up 6 bases and J gave up 6 bases; unmatched junction bases: 10. CDR3: CASRTWGLAGAPEQYF. In DNA form, the CDR3 reads TGTGCCAGCAGGACCTGGGGACTAGCGGGAGCCCCCGAGCAGTACTTC.

The chain recombines TRBV19 with TRBJ1-1; D is ambiguous. Germline CDR1 is LNHDA and CDR2 is SQIVND (reference sequence). Trimming left V 3 bases short and J 4 bases short, with 9 bases between. The length of the CDR3 is 13 residues. CDR3 DNA: TGTGCCAGTAGTATTCTCCAAAGCACTGAAGCTTTCTTT. This gives the protein CASSILQSTEAFF.

CDR3 DNA: TGCGCCAGCAGCCAGGCCACAGGGTCCTCCTACGAGCAGTACTTC. Amino acids: CASSQATGSSYEQYF. The V and J genes are TRBV4-3 and TRBJ2-7; perhaps TRBD1 as D (6 bases). V was pared by 3 bases and J by 0 bases, with 12 bases between. The germline V gene has CDR1 LGHNA and CDR2 YSLEER. The CDR3 runs 15 residues.

This clone has a single count. The chain recombines TRBV2 with TRBJ2-7; the D gene could be TRBD1 or TRBD2 (5 bases each). Germline assignment: CDR1 SNHLY and CDR2 FYNNEI. V was shortened by 1 base and J by 3 bases, with 13 bases between the two germline ends. The CDR3 is 15 residues long. The CDR3 DNA reads as TGTGCCAGCAGTGAAGAGAGGGGCCGCAACTACGAGCAGTACTTC. This sequence encodes CASSEERGRNYEQYF.

V and J are TRBV28 and TRBJ1-2, with a possible D match to TRBD1 (5 bases). Germline CDR1 and CDR2: MDHEN and SYDVKM. V lost 6 bases to trimming and J lost 8 bases, with 10 bases between them. CDR3 length equals 11 residues. CDR3 sequence reads: CASSREDGYTF. The CDR3 DNA reads TGTGCCAGCAGCAGGGAGGACGGCTACACCTTC.

This chain uses TRBV20-1 with TRBJ2-7, with a tentative D call TRBD1 (5 bases). This CDR3 comprises 11 residues. Germline CDR1 reads DFQATT; CDR2 reads SNEGSKA (reference sequence). Trimming removed 7 bases from V and 5 bases from J, with 12 bases in between. The DNA for the CDR3 is TGCAGTGGTGTTGGGGCTAACGAGCAGTACTTC. Its protein product is CSGVGANEQYF.

This rearrangement joins TRBV6-4 to TRBJ1-2; maybe TRBD1 (5 bases). Trimming left V 2 bases short and J 12 bases short, with 16 bases between. Germline CDR1 and CDR2: MRHNA and SNTAGT. CDR3 length: 13 amino acids. This chain's CDR3 is CASSDGDSGGHTF. The CDR3 bases are TGTGCCAGCAGTGACGGCGACTCGGGGGGTCACACCTTC.

The chain joins TRBV6-1 to TRBJ1-3; 7 bases agree with TRBD1. CDR1 and CDR2 from the germline V gene are MNHNS and SASEGT. The V segment lost 4 bases and the J segment 2 bases; nucleotides outside the gene matches: 8. The CDR3 has 16 amino acids. In DNA, the CDR3 is TGTGCCAGCAGTGGGAAAACAGGGGTGCCTGGAAACACCATATATTTT. Amino acids: CASSGKTGVPGNTIYF.

J is TRBJ1-2 and V is TRBV19, with D perhaps matching TRBD1 (6 bases). Germline CDR1 is LNHDA and CDR2 is SQIVND (reference sequence). The CDR3 is made up of 13 amino acids. Trimming took off 4 bases at V and 1 base at J, with 7 bases between the two ends. CDR3 residues: CASSRQDNYGYTF. The CDR3 nucleotides read TGTGCCAGTAGTAGACAGGATAACTATGGCTACACCTTC.

This chain joins TRBV2 and TRBJ1-2; possible D gene TRBD1, 5 bases. The CDR3 consists of 14 residues. V gave up 6 bases and J gave up 8 bases, with 19 bases separating them. Per the germline V gene, CDR1 is SNHLY and CDR2 is FYNNEI. DNA for the CDR3: TGTGCCAGCAGATCCGGACGTCAGACAGTGGGCTACACCTTC. Its translation is CASRSGRQTVGYTF.

This clone was observed a single time. This sequence joins TRBV7-8 and TRBJ2-7, with no clear D. This CDR3 is 13 amino acids long. Trimming left V 4 bases short and J 2 bases short, with 9 bases between. Germline lookup yields CDR1 SGHVS and CDR2 FQNEAQ. The CDR3 spells CASSSGFTYEQYF. For the CDR3, the DNA is TGTGCCAGCAGCTCCGGGTTTACCTACGAGCAGTACTTC.

This chain connects TRBV10-1 to TRBJ2-1, with TRBD2 matching over 7 bases. CDR3 length equals 13 residues. The trim removed 8 bases at V and 3 bases at J, leaving 4 bases unmatched. The V gene's germline CDR1 is WNHNN and CDR2 SYGVQD (reference sequence). Here the CDR3 reads CASGRAFYNEQFF. The CDR3 coding sequence is TGCGCCAGCGGGAGGGCCTTCTACAATGAGCAGTTCTTC.

The CDR3 here is CSAPPRETQYF. The CDR3 DNA reads as TGCAGTGCTCCTCCCCGGGAGACCCAGTACTTC. The rearrangement joins TRBV20-1 to TRBJ2-5, with unresolved D. With 5 bases removed from V and 5 bases from J, the gap between germline ends came to 9 bases. The V gene's germline CDR1 is DFQATT and CDR2 SNEGSKA (reference sequence). This CDR3 contains 11 residues.

The rearrangement links TRBV6-6 to TRBJ1-3, with a possible D match to TRBD1 (6 bases). V lost 7 bases, J lost 2 bases, and 15 bases lay in between. This CDR3 contains 15 residues. CDR1 MNHNY and CDR2 SVGAGI come from the germline V gene (reference sequence). DNA of the CDR3: TGTGCCAGCATTACAGGGACCCCCGCTGGAAACACCATATATTTT. Translation gives CASITGTPAGNTIYF.

The V gene is TRBV10-3, the J gene TRBJ2-7; D perhaps matches TRBD1 (6 bases). V was cut by 2 bases and J by 4 bases, with 15 bases left in between. The germline V gene has CDR1 ENHRY and CDR2 SYGVKD. CDR3 length equals 15 residues. CDR3 sequence reads: CAISESTGSRYEQYF. The CDR3 DNA reads as TGTGCCATCAGTGAGAGTACAGGGAGTCGATACGAGCAGTACTTC.

Concerning this clone itself: This sample includes further DNA sequences coding for the same CDR3. V and J are TRBV5-1 and TRBJ1-2, with 7 nucleotides matching TRBD1. J gave up 4 bases and V 5 bases, and 2 bases lay outside the gene matches. Per the germline V gene, CDR1 is SGHRS and CDR2 is YFSETQ. The CDR3 extends over 12 amino acids. This CDR3 reads CASSSGGYGYTF. CDR3 DNA: TGCGCCAGCAGTTCAGGGGGCTATGGCTACACCTTC.

DNA for the CDR3: TGTGCCAGCAGTGGGTGGCGGATCAACACCGGGGAGCTGTTTTTT. It translates to CASSGWRINTGELFF. The chain couples TRBV2 to TRBJ2-2; D is unresolved. V gave up 4 bases and J gave up 2 bases, with 11 bases separating them. The length of the CDR3 is 15 residues. Looked up from germline, CDR1 is SNHLY and CDR2 is FYNNEI. Using reference TRBV2 and TRBJ2-2 for the parts outside the CDR3, the full variable domain is EPEVTQTPSHQVTQMGQEVILRCVPISNHLYFYWYRQILGQKVEFLVSFYNNEISEKSEIFDDQFSVERPDGSNFTLKIRSTKLEDSAMYFCASSGWRINTGELFFGEGSRLTVL.

The rearrangement joins TRBV6-4 to TRBJ2-2, with D perhaps matching TRBD1 (5 bases). V lost 7 bases, J lost 3 bases, and 9 bases lay in between. From germline, CDR1 is MRHNA and CDR2 SNTAGT. The CDR3 contains 13 residues. The CDR3 nucleotides are TGTGCCAGCACCGACAGCGACACCGGGGAGCTGTTTTTT. Translation gives CASTDSDTGELFF.

As for this clone: The sample has other DNA sequences that encode this CDR3 too. This chain joins TRBV20-1 and TRBJ2-5; D is ambiguous. CDR1 is DFQATT and CDR2 is SNEGSKA in the germline V gene (reference sequence). The length of the CDR3 is 10 residues. V gave up 6 bases and J gave up 1 base, with 3 bases separating them. CDR3 in DNA: TGCAGTGCGTCCCAAGAGACCCAGTACTTC. This sequence encodes CSASQETQYF.

The V and J genes are TRBV5-1 and TRBJ2-7; TRBD1 aligns across 7 bases. V shed 4 bases, J shed 2 bases, and the junction held 3 bases outside the gene matches. The CDR3 runs to 13 residues. Per germline, CDR1 SGHRS and CDR2 YFSETQ. The CDR3 is CASSPDRTYEQYF. CDR3 coding DNA: TGCGCCAGCAGCCCGGACAGGACCTACGAGCAGTACTTC.